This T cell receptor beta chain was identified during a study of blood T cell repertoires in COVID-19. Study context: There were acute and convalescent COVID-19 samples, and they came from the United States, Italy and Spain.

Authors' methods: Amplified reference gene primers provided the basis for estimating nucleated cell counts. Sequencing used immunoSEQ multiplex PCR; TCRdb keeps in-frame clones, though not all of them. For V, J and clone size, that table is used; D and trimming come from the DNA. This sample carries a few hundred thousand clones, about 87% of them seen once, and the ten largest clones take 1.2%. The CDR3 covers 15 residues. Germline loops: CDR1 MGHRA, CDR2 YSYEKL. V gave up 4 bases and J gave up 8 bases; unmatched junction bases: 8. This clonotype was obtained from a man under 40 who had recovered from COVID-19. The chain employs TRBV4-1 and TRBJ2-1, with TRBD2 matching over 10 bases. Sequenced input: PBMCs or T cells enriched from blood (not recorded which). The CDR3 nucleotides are TGCGCCAGCAGCCCTCTCGGACTAGCGGTTGATGAGCAGTTCTTC. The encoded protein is CASSPLGLAVDEQFF.